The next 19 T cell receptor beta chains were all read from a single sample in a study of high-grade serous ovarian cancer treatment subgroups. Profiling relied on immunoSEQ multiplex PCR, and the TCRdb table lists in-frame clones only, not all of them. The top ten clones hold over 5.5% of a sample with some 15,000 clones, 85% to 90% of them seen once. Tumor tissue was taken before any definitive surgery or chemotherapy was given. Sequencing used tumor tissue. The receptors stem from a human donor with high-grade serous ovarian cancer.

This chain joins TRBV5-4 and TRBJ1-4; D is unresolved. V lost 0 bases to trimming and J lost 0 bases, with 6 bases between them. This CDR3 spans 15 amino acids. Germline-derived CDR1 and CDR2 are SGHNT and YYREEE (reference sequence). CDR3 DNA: TGTGCCAGCAGCTTGGCCGGATCAACTAATGAAAAACTGTTTTTT. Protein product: CASSLAGSTNEKLFF.

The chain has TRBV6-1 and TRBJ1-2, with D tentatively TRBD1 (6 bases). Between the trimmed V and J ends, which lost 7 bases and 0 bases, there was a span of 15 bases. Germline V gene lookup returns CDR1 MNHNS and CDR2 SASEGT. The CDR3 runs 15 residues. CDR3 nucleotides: TGTGCCAGCAAGGAGGGGGGTGGAGCTAACTATGGCTACACCTTC. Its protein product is CASKEGGGANYGYTF.

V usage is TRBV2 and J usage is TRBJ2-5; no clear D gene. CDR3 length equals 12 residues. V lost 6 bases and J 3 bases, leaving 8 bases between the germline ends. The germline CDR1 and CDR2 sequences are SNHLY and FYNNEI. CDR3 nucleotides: TGTGCCAGCAGCTACAGCGAAGAGACCCAGTACTTC. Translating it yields CASSYSEETQYF.

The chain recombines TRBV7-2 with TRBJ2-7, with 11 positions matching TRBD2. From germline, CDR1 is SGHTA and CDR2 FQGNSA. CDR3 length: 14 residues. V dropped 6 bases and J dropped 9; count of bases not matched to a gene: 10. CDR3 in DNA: TGTGCCAGCAGTTTTAGCGGGGGGGCCGTCGGGCAGTACTTC. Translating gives CASSFSGGAVGQYF.

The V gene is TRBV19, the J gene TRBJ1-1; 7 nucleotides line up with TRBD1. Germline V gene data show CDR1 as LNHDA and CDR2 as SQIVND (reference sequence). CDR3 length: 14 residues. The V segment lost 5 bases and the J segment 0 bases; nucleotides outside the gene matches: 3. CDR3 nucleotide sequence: TGTGCCAGTAGTCAGGGACAGATGAACACTGAAGCTTTCTTT. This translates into CASSQGQMNTEAFF.

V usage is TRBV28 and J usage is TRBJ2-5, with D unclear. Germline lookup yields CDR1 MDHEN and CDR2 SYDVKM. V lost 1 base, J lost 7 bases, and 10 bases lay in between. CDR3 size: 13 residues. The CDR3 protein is CASSLLNSRTQYF. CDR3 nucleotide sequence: TGTGCCAGCAGTTTATTAAACAGCCGGACCCAGTACTTC.

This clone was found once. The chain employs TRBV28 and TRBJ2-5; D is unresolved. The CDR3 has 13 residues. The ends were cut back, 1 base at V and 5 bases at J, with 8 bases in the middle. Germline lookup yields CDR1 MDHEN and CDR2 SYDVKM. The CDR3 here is CASSLSGLETQYF. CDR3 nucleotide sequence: TGTGCCAGCAGTTTATCTGGTTTGGAGACCCAGTACTTC.

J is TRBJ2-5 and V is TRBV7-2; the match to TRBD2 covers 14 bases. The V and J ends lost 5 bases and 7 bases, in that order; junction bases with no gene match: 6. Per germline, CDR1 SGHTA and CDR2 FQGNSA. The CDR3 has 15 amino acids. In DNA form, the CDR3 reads TGTGCCAGCAGCCTGGGACTAGCGGGGGTTGGGACCCAGTACTTC. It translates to CASSLGLAGVGTQYF.

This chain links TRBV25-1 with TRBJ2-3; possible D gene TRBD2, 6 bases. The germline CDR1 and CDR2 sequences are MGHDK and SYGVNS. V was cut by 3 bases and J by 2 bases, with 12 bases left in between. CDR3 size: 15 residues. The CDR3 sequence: CASSDNREYTDTQYF. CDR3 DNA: TGTGCCAGCAGTGATAACCGGGAGTACACAGATACGCAGTATTTT.

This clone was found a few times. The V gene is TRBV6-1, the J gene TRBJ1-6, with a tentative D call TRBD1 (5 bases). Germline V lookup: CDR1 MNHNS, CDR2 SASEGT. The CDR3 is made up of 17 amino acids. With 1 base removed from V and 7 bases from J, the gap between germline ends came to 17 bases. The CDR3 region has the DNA TGTGCCAGCAGTGAAGGGACATCTCCCTACAGGAATTCACCCCTCCACTTT. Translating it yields CASSEGTSPYRNSPLHF.

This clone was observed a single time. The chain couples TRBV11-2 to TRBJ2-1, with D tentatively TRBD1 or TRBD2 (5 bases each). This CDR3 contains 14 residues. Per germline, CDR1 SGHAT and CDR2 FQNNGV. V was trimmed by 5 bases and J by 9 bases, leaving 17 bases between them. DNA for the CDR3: TGTGCCAGCAGCCTATTGGTCGTTGGGGGTGAGCAGTTCTTC. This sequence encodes CASSLLVVGGEQFF.

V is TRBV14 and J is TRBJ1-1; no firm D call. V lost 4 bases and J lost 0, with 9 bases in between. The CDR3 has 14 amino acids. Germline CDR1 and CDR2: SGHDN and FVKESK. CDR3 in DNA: TGTGCCAGCAGCCCGGGGAGAGTGAACACTGAAGCTTTCTTT. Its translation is CASSPGRVNTEAFF.

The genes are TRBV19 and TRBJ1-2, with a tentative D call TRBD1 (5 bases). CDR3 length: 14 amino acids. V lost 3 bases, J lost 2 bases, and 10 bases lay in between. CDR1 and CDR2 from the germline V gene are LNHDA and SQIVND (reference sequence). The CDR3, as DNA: TGTGCCAGTAGTATCCGCAGGGAGAACTATGGCTACACCTTC. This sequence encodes CASSIRRENYGYTF.

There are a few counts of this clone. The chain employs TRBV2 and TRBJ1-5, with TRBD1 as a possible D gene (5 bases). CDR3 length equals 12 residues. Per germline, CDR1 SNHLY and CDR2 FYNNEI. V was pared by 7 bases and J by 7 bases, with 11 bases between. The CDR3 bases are TGTGCCAGCACCGTAGGGGACCAGCCCCAGCATTTT. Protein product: CASTVGDQPQHF. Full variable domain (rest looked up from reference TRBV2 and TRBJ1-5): EPEVTQTPSHQVTQMGQEVILRCVPISNHLYFYWYRQILGQKVEFLVSFYNNEISEKSEIFDDQFSVERPDGSNFTLKIRSTKLEDSAMYFCASTVGDQPQHFGDGTRLSIL.

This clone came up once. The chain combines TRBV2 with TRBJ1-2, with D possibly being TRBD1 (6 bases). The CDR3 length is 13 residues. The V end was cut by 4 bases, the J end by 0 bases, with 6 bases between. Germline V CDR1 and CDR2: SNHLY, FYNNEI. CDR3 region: CASSGTANYGYTF. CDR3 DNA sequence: TGTGCCAGCAGTGGGACAGCTAACTATGGCTACACCTTC.

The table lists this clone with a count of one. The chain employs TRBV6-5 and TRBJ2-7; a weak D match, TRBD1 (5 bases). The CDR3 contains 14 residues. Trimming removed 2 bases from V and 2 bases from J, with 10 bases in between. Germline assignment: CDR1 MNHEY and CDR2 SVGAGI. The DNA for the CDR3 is TGTGCCAGCAGTTACGGCAGGGAAGCCTACGAGCAGTACTTC. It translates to CASSYGREAYEQYF.

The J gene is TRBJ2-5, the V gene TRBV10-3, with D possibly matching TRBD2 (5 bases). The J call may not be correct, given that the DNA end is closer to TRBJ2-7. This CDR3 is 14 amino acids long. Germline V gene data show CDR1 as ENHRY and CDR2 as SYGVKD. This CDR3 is CAISVTSSYYEQYF. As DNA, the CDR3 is TGTGCCATCAGTGTAACTAGTAGCTACTACGAGCAGTACTTC.

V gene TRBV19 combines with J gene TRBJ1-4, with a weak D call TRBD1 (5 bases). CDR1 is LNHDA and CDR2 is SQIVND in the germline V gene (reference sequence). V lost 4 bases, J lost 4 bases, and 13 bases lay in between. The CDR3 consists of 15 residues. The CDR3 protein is CASSSRDRYNEKLFF. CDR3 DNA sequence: TGTGCCAGTAGTAGCCGCGACAGATATAATGAAAAACTGTTTTTT.

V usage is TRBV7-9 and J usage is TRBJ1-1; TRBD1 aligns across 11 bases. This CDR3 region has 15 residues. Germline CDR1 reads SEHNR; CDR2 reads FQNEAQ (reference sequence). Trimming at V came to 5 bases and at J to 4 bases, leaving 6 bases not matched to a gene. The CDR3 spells CASSLGQGASTEAFF. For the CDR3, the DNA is TGTGCCAGCAGCCTCGGACAGGGGGCGAGCACTGAAGCTTTCTTT.